This TCR beta chain is drawn from a study of OX40 agonist ivuxolimab in advanced cancers. The study sampled blood at baseline, cycle 4 day 1, and cycle 7 day 1. Study observations and caveats: Clones of CD4+ and CD8+ blood T cells grew by week 6 at doses of 0.1 to 3.0 mg/kg.

Sequencing was performed with immunoSEQ multiplex PCR; in TCRdb, only in-frame clones are kept and a portion is missing. The data show about 19,000 clones, less than 95% seen once. Details on this clone: Its antigen is unidentified.

Trimming took 2 bases from V and 9 from J, leaving 9 bases between them. This CDR3 comprises 12 residues. Germline V gene data show CDR1 as MDHEN and CDR2 as SYDVKM. The sample here was CD4+ or CD8+ T cells sorted from blood, taken in a trial of the OX40 agonist ivuxolimab. This TCR derives from an adult with an advanced solid tumor such as melanoma, head and neck, liver or kidney cancer. The chain uses TRBV28 and TRBJ2-3, with D perhaps matching TRBD1 (6 bases). DNA of the CDR3: TGTGCCAGCAGTTTACCAGGGGAAACGCAGTATTTT. Translated, it gives CASSLPGETQYF.